This T cell receptor beta chain was identified in a study of T cell responses to AZD1222 COVID-19 vaccine. Study-wide results and caveats: The CD4 TCRs associated with vaccination extended across spike and predominated at 160-218 and 743-854.

Notes on this clone: Its antigen is as yet unknown.

CDR1 is MGHRA and CDR2 is YSYEKL in the germline V gene. The V end was cut by 3 bases, the J end by 7 bases, with 13 bases between. The CDR3 extends over 15 amino acids. The data were produced by immunoSEQ multiplex PCR, yet TCRdb's version contains in-frame clones alone and is incomplete. Of around 150,000 clones listed, over 65% are singletons. The sequence came from an adult in good health. The chain is built from TRBV4-1 and TRBJ1-6; D is unclear. The sequencing here drew on peripheral blood, taken on day 0 of AZD1222 vaccination. The CDR3 DNA reads TGCGCCAGCAGCCACGGTAATTTGGGGAATTCACCCCTCCACTTT. It translates to CASSHGNLGNSPLHF.